Following are 12 T cell receptor beta chains from one sample sequenced in a study of cytomegalovirus exposure and HLA in healthy donors. The study ran its PCR with 60 Vbeta and 13 Jbeta primers. Using immunoSEQ multiplex PCR, the repertoire was profiled, and TCRdb retains in-frame clones only, with some absent. Altogether roughly 190,000 clones are present, roughly 80% being singletons, with the ten largest covering roughly 3.2%. The sample consisted of PBMCs. The origin of the receptors is a man between 40 and 49 years old in good health and CMV-seropositive.

This rearrangement joins TRBV2 to TRBJ2-7, with D possibly TRBD1 on 7 matching bases. CDR1 is SNHLY and CDR2 is FYNNEI in the germline V gene. The CDR3 length is 14 residues. Trimming left V 7 bases short and J 0 bases short, with 13 bases between. The CDR3 reads CASKEGTVSYEQYF. CDR3 coding DNA: TGTGCCAGCAAGGAGGGGACAGTCTCCTACGAGCAGTACTTC.

The V and J genes are TRBV6-1 and TRBJ1-6; D is unclear. This CDR3 contains 15 residues. Trimming took 1 base from V and 2 from J, leaving 6 bases between them. Germline assignment: CDR1 MNHNS and CDR2 SASEGT. DNA of the CDR3: TGTGCCAGCAGTGAAGGGGCAGCCTATAATTCACCCCTCCACTTT. It encodes CASSEGAAYNSPLHF.

This sequence joins TRBV27 and TRBJ2-7; possibly TRBD1 for D (6 bases). Trimming cost V 3 bases and J 3 bases, with 9 bases left between them. The CDR3 runs 13 residues. Germline V gene data show CDR1 as MNHEY and CDR2 as SMNVEV (reference sequence). Here the CDR3 reads CASSFTRGYEQYF. The CDR3 nucleotides read TGTGCCAGCAGTTTTACCAGGGGCTACGAGCAGTACTTC.

The CDR3 sequence: CASSQHGTVNQPQHF. In nucleotides, the CDR3 is TGCGCCAGCAGCCAACATGGGACAGTTAATCAGCCCCAGCATTTT. The genes are TRBV4-1 and TRBJ1-5; 7 nucleotides match TRBD1. The CDR3 extends over 15 amino acids. Unmatched junction bases numbered 5, after V lost 2 bases and J lost 4 bases. Germline values: CDR1 MGHRA, CDR2 YSYEKL.

This chain uses TRBV4-2 with TRBJ2-3; 9 bases are shared with TRBD2. J gave up 6 bases and V 8 bases, and 21 bases lay outside the gene matches. The CDR3 loop spans 18 amino acids. Germline V gene data show CDR1 as LGHNA and CDR2 as YNFKEQ. For the CDR3, the DNA is TGTGCCAGCTCCCAGAGGCTAGCGGGATCCCAACCCGGGGATACGCAGTATTTT. Translation gives CASSQRLAGSQPGDTQYF.

The V call is TRBV10-1, the J call TRBJ2-2; tentatively, D is TRBD1 (6 bases). The V gene's germline CDR1 is WNHNN and CDR2 SYGVQD (reference sequence). The CDR3 loop spans 15 amino acids. Between the trimmed V and J ends, which lost 2 bases and 4 bases, there was a span of 11 bases. The CDR3 bases are TGCGCCAGCAGTGAGCGTCAGACAGGCACCGGGGAGCTGTTTTTT. Amino acids: CASSERQTGTGELFF.

DNA for the CDR3: TGTGCCAGCAGCTTCGAGGGCTACGAGCAGTACTTC. It translates to CASSFEGYEQYF. This chain links TRBV7-8 with TRBJ2-7; D is perhaps TRBD2 (5 bases). The CDR3 runs 12 residues. Trimming removed 3 bases from V and 3 bases from J, with 6 bases in between. Looked up from germline, CDR1 is SGHVS and CDR2 is FQNEAQ.

V and J are TRBV11-2 and TRBJ2-5; possible D gene TRBD2, 6 bases. The DNA end favors TRBJ2-7, so the J call may be wrong. CDR1 is SGHAT, CDR2 FQNNGV, per germline. The CDR3 is 15 residues long. CDR3 region: CASSLEAGPSYEQYF. CDR3 nucleotides: TGTGCCAGCAGCTTAGAGGCGGGGCCCTCCTACGAGCAGTACTTC.

V gene TRBV28 combines with J gene TRBJ2-6; 9 bases fit TRBD2. V lost 5 bases and J lost 4; bases outside the gene matches: 12. This CDR3 has 18 amino acids. The germline V gene has CDR1 MDHEN and CDR2 SYDVKM. The CDR3 spells CASSAASGTTAGANVLTF. As DNA, the CDR3 is TGTGCCAGCAGTGCCGCTAGCGGGACGACGGCGGGGGCCAACGTCCTGACTTTC. The variable domain in full, with the rest retrieved from reference TRBV28 and TRBJ2-6, is DVKVTQSSRYLVKRTGEKVFLECVQDMDHENMFWYRQDPGLGLRLIYFSYDVKMKEKGDIPEGYSVSREKKERFSLILESASTNQTSMYLCASSAASGTTAGANVLTFGAGSRLTVL.

This rearrangement joins TRBV6-5 to TRBJ1-2; 7 bases align to TRBD1. CDR1 is MNHEY, CDR2 SVGAGI, per germline. The junction had 9 bases not matched to a gene; V was cut back by 6 bases and J by 5 bases. The CDR3 length is 14 residues. CDR3 residues: CASSDPGQSYGYTF. The CDR3 DNA sequence: TGTGCCAGCAGCGATCCGGGACAGAGTTATGGCTACACCTTC.

V gene TRBV14 combines with J gene TRBJ2-1, with TRBD2 identical over 7 bases. Germline lookup yields CDR1 SGHDN and CDR2 FVKESK. Losses at the gene ends were 1 base for V and 9 bases for J; bases not matched to a gene: 9. This CDR3 has 15 amino acids. The CDR3 loop is CASSQGGRARFEQFF. Here the CDR3 DNA reads TGTGCCAGCAGCCAAGGTGGGAGGGCCCGTTTTGAGCAGTTCTTC.

This clone appeared a single time. This chain links TRBV19 with TRBJ1-2; 7 bases fit TRBD1. CDR3 size: 14 residues. Germline V gives CDR1 LNHDA, CDR2 SQIVND (reference sequence). The trim removed 5 bases at V and 6 bases at J, leaving 9 bases unmatched. The CDR3: CASSARQGRDGYTF. The CDR3 region has the DNA TGTGCCAGTAGTGCGAGACAGGGTAGAGATGGCTACACCTTC. Drawing the rest from reference TRBV19 and TRBJ1-2, the complete variable domain is DGGITQSPKYLFRKEGQNVTLSCEQNLNHDAMYWYRQDPGQGLRLIYYSQIVNDFQKGDIAEGYSVSREKKESFPLTVTSAQKNPTAFYLCASSARQGRDGYTFGSGTRLTVV.